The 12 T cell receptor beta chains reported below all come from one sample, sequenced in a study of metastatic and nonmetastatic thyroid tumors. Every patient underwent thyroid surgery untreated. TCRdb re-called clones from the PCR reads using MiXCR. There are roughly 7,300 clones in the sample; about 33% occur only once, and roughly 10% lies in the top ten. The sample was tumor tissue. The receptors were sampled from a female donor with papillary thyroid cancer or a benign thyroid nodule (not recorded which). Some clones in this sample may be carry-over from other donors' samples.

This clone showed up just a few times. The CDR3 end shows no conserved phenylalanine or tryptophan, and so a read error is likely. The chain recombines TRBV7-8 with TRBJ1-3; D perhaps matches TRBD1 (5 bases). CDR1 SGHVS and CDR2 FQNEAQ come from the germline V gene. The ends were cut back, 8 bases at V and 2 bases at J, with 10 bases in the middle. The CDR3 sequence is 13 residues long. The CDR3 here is CASGGEAGNTIYS. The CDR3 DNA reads TGTGCCAGCGGGGGTGAGGCTGGAAACACCATATATTCT.

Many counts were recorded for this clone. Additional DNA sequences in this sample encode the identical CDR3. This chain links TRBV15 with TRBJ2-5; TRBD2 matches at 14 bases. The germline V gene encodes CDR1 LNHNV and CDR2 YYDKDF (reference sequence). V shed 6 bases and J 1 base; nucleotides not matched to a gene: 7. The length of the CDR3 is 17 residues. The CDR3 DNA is TGTGCCACCAGTAGGGGGACTAGCGGGGGCCCCCAAGAGACCCAGTACTTC. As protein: CATSRGTSGGPQETQYF.

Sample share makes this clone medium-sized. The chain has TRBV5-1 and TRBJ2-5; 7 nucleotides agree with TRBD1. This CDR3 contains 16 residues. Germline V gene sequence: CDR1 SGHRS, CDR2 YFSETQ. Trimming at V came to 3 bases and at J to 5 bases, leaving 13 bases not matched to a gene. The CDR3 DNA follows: TGCGCCAGCAGCTCCCTACTGACAGGGCGTCGGGAGACCCAGTACTTC. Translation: CASSSLLTGRRETQYF.

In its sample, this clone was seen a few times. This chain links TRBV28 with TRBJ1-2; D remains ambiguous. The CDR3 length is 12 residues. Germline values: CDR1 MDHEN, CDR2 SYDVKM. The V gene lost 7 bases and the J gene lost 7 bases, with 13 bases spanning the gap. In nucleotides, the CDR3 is TGTGCCAGCACTGATAGGCAAACTGGCTACACCTTC. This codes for CASTDRQTGYTF.

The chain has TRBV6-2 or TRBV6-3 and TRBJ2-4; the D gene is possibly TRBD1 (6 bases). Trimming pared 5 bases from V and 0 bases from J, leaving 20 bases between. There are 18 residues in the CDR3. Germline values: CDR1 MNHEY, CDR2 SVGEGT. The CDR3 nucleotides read TGTGCCAGCAGTACCCCCCCAGGGGCCACTCTAGCCAAAAACATTCAGTACTTC. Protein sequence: CASSTPPGATLAKNIQYF.

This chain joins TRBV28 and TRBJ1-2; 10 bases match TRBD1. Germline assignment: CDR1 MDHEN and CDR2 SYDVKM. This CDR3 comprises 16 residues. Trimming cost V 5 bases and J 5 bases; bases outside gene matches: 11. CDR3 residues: CASSPPGTGALYGYTF. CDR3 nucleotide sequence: TGTGCCAGCAGTCCACCCGGGACAGGGGCCCTATATGGCTACACCTTC.

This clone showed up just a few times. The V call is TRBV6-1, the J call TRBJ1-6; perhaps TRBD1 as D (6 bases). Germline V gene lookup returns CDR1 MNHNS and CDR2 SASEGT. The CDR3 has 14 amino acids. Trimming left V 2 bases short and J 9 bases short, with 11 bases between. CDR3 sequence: CASSEQQGASPLHF. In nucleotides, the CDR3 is TGTGCCAGCAGTGAACAACAGGGCGCTTCACCCCTCCACTTT.

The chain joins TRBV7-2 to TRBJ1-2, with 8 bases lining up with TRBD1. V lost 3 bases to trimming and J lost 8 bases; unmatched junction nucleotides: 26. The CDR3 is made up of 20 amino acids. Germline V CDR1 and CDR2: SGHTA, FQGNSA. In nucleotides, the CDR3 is TGTGCCAGCAGCTTCGTGAGTTACAATAGTCAGGGGGCCCGGGAGGAAGGCTACACCTTC. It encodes CASSFVSYNSQGAREEGYTF.

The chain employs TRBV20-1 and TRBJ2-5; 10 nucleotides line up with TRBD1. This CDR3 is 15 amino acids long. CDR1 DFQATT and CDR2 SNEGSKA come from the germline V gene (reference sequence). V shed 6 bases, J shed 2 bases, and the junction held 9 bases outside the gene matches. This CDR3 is CSAKRQGARQETQYF. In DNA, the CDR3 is TGCAGTGCCAAAAGACAGGGGGCGAGGCAAGAGACCCAGTACTTC.

The CDR3 is CSARDGVSGYTF. CDR3 bases: TGCAGTGCTAGAGATGGGGTGAGTGGCTACACCTTC. J is TRBJ1-2 and V is TRBV20-1; D ambiguous. The CDR3 is made up of 12 amino acids. In germline, CDR1 is DFQATT, CDR2 SNEGSKA (reference sequence). Trimming cost V 0 bases and J 7 bases, with 9 bases left between them.

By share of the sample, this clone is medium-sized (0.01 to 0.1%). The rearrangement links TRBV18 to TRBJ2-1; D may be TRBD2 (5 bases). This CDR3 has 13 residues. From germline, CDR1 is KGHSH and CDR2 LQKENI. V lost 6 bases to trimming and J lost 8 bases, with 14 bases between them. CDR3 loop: CASSPGGGHEQFF. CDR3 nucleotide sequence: TGTGCCAGCTCCCCCGGAGGCGGGCATGAGCAGTTCTTC.

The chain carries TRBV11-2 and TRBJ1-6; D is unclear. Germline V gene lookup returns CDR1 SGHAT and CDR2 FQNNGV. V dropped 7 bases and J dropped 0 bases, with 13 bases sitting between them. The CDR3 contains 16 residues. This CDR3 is CASTVAYPSYNSPLHF. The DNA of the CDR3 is TGTGCCAGCACCGTGGCGTATCCCTCCTATAATTCACCCCTCCACTTT.